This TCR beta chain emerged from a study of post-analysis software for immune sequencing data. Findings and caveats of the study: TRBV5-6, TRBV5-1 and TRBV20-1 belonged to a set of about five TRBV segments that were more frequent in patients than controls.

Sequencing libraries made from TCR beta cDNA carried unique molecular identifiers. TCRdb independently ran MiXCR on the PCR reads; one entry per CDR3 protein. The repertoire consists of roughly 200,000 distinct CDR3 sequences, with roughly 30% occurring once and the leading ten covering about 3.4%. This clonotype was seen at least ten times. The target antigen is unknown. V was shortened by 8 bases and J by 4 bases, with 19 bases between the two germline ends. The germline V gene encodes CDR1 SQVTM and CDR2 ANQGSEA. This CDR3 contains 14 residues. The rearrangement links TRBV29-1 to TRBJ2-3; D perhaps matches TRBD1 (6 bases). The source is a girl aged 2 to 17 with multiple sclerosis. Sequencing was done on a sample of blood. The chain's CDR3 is CSFWGRGPADTQYF. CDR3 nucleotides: TGCAGCTTTTGGGGCAGGGGCCCCGCAGATACGCAGTATTTT.